The 25 T cell receptor beta chains in this list originate from one sample, sequenced in a study of cytomegalovirus exposure and HLA in healthy donors (dated by TCRdb to 2016 to 2017). Library creation used the immunoSEQ multiplex PCR assay. For the multiplex PCR, a mixture combining 60 forward primers for TCR Vbeta segments and 13 reverse primers for TCR Jbeta segments was used. TCRdb's version of the immuneACCESS table is confined to in-frame rearrangements and falls short of the full clone set. An unresolved V gene accounts for under half of the shortfall where checked; the remainder is of unknown origin. The sample records about 130,000 clones, over 75% of which are singletons. The top ten hold over 4.5% of the sample. Sequenced: PBMCs. The receptor source for this set is a woman in her 40s in good health and CMV-seropositive.

V gene TRBV10-3 combines with J gene TRBJ2-1; tentative D call: TRBD1 (6 bases). Germline-derived CDR1 and CDR2 are ENHRY and SYGVKD. The CDR3 is 14 residues long. Trimming removed 6 bases from V and 2 bases from J, with 11 bases in between. DNA of the CDR3: TGTGCCATCAGGGTACAGGGACCCTACAATGAGCAGTTCTTC. Its translation: CAIRVQGPYNEQFF.

The V and J genes are TRBV6-6 and TRBJ2-7, with 9 positions matching TRBD1. Unmatched junction bases numbered 6, after V lost 6 bases and J lost 0 bases. Germline CDR1 is MNHNY and CDR2 is SVGAGI (reference sequence). The CDR3 runs 15 residues. The CDR3 sequence: CASRSGTGNSYEQYF. The DNA of the CDR3 is TGTGCCAGCAGGTCCGGGACAGGGAACTCCTACGAGCAGTACTTC.

The count of this clone is one. The chain joins TRBV19 to TRBJ2-6; tentatively, D is TRBD1 (6 bases). The CDR3 sequence is 17 residues long. CDR1 and CDR2 from the germline V gene are LNHDA and SQIVND (reference sequence). Trimming cost V 6 bases and J 2 bases, with 17 bases left between them. CDR3 protein: CASRKQGPAAGANVLTF. The CDR3 DNA follows: TGTGCCAGTAGGAAACAGGGTCCCGCGGCTGGGGCCAACGTCCTGACTTTC.

The J gene is TRBJ2-2, the V gene TRBV7-9; a weak D match, TRBD1 (7 bases). Germline CDR1 is SEHNR and CDR2 is FQNEAQ (reference sequence). Trimming shortened V by 8 bases and J by 0 bases, and 16 bases separated the two germline ends. This CDR3 region has 16 residues. The CDR3 DNA reads as TGTGCCAGCTGCCAGATCAGGGGGGCGAACACCGGGGAGCTGTTTTTT. Protein product: CASCQIRGANTGELFF. Full variable domain (rest looked up from reference TRBV7-9 and TRBJ2-2): DTGVSQNPRHKITKRGQNVTFRCDPISEHNRLYWYRQTLGQGPEFLTYFQNEAQLEKSRLLSDRFSAERPKGSFSTLEIQRTEQGDSAMYLCASCQIRGANTGELFFGEGSRLTVL.

CDR3 sequence (DNA): TGTGCCAGCAGTTTTAGCGGGACCACAGATACGCAGTATTTT. Translation: CASSFSGTTDTQYF. The rearrangement links TRBV27 to TRBJ2-3; 8 nucleotides align to TRBD2. In germline, CDR1 is MNHEY, CDR2 SMNVEV (reference sequence). CDR3 size: 14 residues. The V and J ends lost 3 bases and 2 bases, in that order; junction bases with no gene match: 1.

The gene calls are TRBV5-4 and TRBJ2-2, with 8 bases identical to TRBD1. Germline values: CDR1 SGHNT, CDR2 YYREEE (reference sequence). The V gene end was trimmed by 3 bases and the J gene end by 7 bases; junction bases not matched to a gene: 8. CDR3 length: 15 residues. The CDR3 loop reads CASSSPTGAGGELFF. DNA for the CDR3: TGTGCCAGCAGCTCCCCGACAGGGGCCGGCGGGGAGCTGTTTTTT.

The chain carries TRBV5-4 and TRBJ1-2; 7 bases are a match to TRBD1. Losses at the gene ends were 7 bases for V and 4 bases for J; bases not matched to a gene: 4. CDR1 SGHNT and CDR2 YYREEE come from the germline V gene (reference sequence). The CDR3 is made up of 12 amino acids. CDR3 amino acids: CASRGGAYGYTF. In DNA form, the CDR3 reads TGTGCCAGCCGAGGGGGCGCCTATGGCTACACCTTC.

The chain carries TRBV5-1 and TRBJ2-7; D uncertain. V was cut by 0 bases and J by 1 base, with 8 bases left in between. This CDR3 has 14 residues. CDR1 SGHRS and CDR2 YFSETQ come from the germline V gene. The chain's CDR3 is CASSLGISSYEQYF. The DNA of the CDR3 is TGCGCCAGCAGCTTGGGTATCAGTTCCTACGAGCAGTACTTC. Full variable domain (remainder filled in from reference TRBV5-1 and TRBJ2-7): KAGVTQTPRYLIKTRGQQVTLSCSPISGHRSVSWYQQTPGQGLQFLFEYFSETQRNKGNFPGRFSGRQFSNSRSEMNVSTLELGDSALYLCASSLGISSYEQYFGPGTRLTVT.

The chain couples TRBV6-6 to TRBJ1-5; unclear D gene. Germline CDR1 and CDR2: MNHNY and SVGAGI (reference sequence). Trimming shortened V by 8 bases and J by 7 bases, and 12 bases separated the two germline ends. The CDR3 is 12 residues long. The CDR3 is CASDVTGQPQHF. In DNA form, the CDR3 reads TGTGCCAGCGACGTTACGGGGCAGCCCCAGCATTTT.

The gene calls are TRBV28 and TRBJ2-1; 8 nucleotides align to TRBD2. V shed 2 bases, J shed 12 bases, and the junction held 12 bases outside the gene matches. CDR3 length: 15 residues. Germline CDR1 and CDR2: MDHEN and SYDVKM. The CDR3 sequence is CASSLDGRAYLGQFF. The DNA of the CDR3 is TGTGCCAGCAGTTTAGACGGGAGGGCCTATCTTGGGCAGTTCTTC.

V gene TRBV27 combines with J gene TRBJ2-1; D remains unclear. Trimming removed 2 bases from V and 0 bases from J, with 8 bases in between. The CDR3 is made up of 15 amino acids. The germline gives CDR1 MNHEY, CDR2 SMNVEV (reference sequence). The CDR3 coding sequence is TGTGCCAGCAGTTTAGAGGCTTTCTCCTACAATGAGCAGTTCTTC. Amino acid sequence: CASSLEAFSYNEQFF.

This clone occurred a few times. The chain joins TRBV11-3 to TRBJ2-2, with a tentative D call TRBD2 (5 bases). The CDR3 runs to 14 residues. Germline-derived CDR1 and CDR2 are SGHNT and YENEEA. V lost 6 bases, J lost 6 bases, and 14 bases lay in between. The DNA of the CDR3 is TGTGCCAGCAGTCTAGCCCCAAGCGCCGGGGAGCTGTTTTTT. Encoded protein: CASSLAPSAGELFF.

The chain joins TRBV4-1 to TRBJ1-4; D is undetermined. The germline gives CDR1 MGHRA, CDR2 YSYEKL. The CDR3 sequence is 14 residues long. Between the trimmed V and J ends, which lost 3 bases and 4 bases, there was a span of 9 bases. The CDR3 protein is CASSHRGNNEKLFF. The CDR3 bases are TGCGCCAGCAGCCATAGAGGGAATAATGAAAAACTGTTTTTT.

The V and J genes are TRBV13 and TRBJ2-3; 8 positions match TRBD2. The junction had 6 bases not matched to a gene; V was cut back by 6 bases and J by 4 bases. CDR3 size: 14 residues. Germline V gene lookup returns CDR1 PRHDT and CDR2 FYEKMQ (reference sequence). The CDR3 sequence is CASSIRGGSDTQYF. The CDR3, as DNA: TGTGCCAGCAGTATCCGCGGGGGGTCAGATACGCAGTATTTT.

The rearrangement uses TRBV18 and TRBJ2-5; no definite D call. The germline gives CDR1 KGHSH, CDR2 LQKENI. Trimming shortened V by 0 bases and J by 5 bases, and 10 bases separated the two germline ends. The CDR3 runs 14 residues. CDR3 DNA: TGTGCCAGCTCACCACCGTATTCTCGGGAGACCCAGTACTTC. Translating it yields CASSPPYSRETQYF.

The chain recombines TRBV27 with TRBJ1-1; weak D call: TRBD1 (6 bases). Germline CDR1 is MNHEY and CDR2 is SMNVEV (reference sequence). The V gene lost 3 bases and the J gene lost 11 bases, with 16 bases spanning the gap. The CDR3 consists of 13 residues. The CDR3 protein is CASSFRVQGLAFF. The CDR3 nucleotides read TGTGCCAGCAGTTTCCGGGTACAGGGTTTGGCTTTCTTT.

This clone was observed a single time. The V gene is TRBV11-3, the J gene TRBJ2-1; a weak D match, TRBD2 (5 bases). Per germline, CDR1 SGHNT and CDR2 YENEEA. V shed 5 bases and J shed 12 bases, with 23 bases lying between them. This CDR3 has 15 amino acids. The CDR3 reads CASSPRRASPEWQFF. The CDR3 DNA reads as TGTGCCAGCAGCCCTCGGCGGGCTAGCCCGGAATGGCAGTTCTTC.

This sequence joins TRBV9 and TRBJ2-5, with D maybe TRBD1 (6 bases). CDR3 length equals 13 residues. Looked up from germline, CDR1 is SGDLS and CDR2 is YYNGEE. The V gene lost 3 bases and the J gene lost 5 bases, with 11 bases spanning the gap. The CDR3 here is CASSAQGWETQYF. The CDR3, as DNA: TGTGCCAGCAGCGCGCAGGGGTGGGAGACCCAGTACTTC.

This sequence joins TRBV27 and TRBJ2-1; 9 nucleotides match TRBD2. The CDR3 has 18 residues. CDR1 is MNHEY and CDR2 is SMNVEV in the germline V gene (reference sequence). Losses at the gene ends were 3 bases for V and 5 bases for J; bases not matched to a gene: 14. The CDR3 DNA follows: TGTGCCAGCAGTTTGCGTGAGGGTAGCGGGAGTAGGAACAATGAGCAGTTCTTC. This sequence encodes CASSLREGSGSRNNEQFF.

The chain carries TRBV28 and TRBJ2-1; D ambiguous. The ends were cut back, 5 bases at V and 9 bases at J, with 17 bases in the middle. This CDR3 spans 14 amino acids. Germline V gene data show CDR1 as MDHEN and CDR2 as SYDVKM. The CDR3 sequence: CASSPHVTECEQFF. The CDR3 DNA follows: TGTGCCAGCAGTCCTCACGTCACAGAGTGTGAGCAGTTCTTC.

This rearrangement joins TRBV9 to TRBJ2-1; the match to TRBD2 covers 16 bases. Germline-derived CDR1 and CDR2 are SGDLS and YYNGEE. V was clipped by 2 bases and J by 1 base; unmatched bases: 9. The CDR3 is made up of 20 amino acids. The CDR3, as DNA: TGTGCCAGCAGCGTTGGGACTAGCGGGAGGGCCACGGGATCCTACAATGAGCAGTTCTTC. As protein: CASSVGTSGRATGSYNEQFF.

The J gene is TRBJ2-3, the V gene TRBV9, with D possibly TRBD2 on 6 matching bases. V lost 5 bases and J lost 1, with 20 bases in between. The germline V gene has CDR1 SGDLS and CDR2 YYNGEE. The CDR3 totals 17 residues. The CDR3 loop reads CASSKEGRGAGTDTQYF. In nucleotides, the CDR3 is TGTGCCAGCAGTAAAGAAGGACGCGGGGCTGGCACAGATACGCAGTATTTT. Based on the CDR3 plus reference TRBV9 and TRBJ2-3, the full variable domain is DSGVTQTPKHLITATGQRVTLRCSPRSGDLSVYWYQQSLDQGLQFLIQYYNGEERAKGNILERFSAQQFPDLHSELNLSSLELGDSALYFCASSKEGRGAGTDTQYFGPGTRLTVL.

This clone turned up a few times. The chain combines TRBV25-1 with TRBJ1-2, with 7 nucleotides matching TRBD1. The germline CDR1 and CDR2 sequences are MGHDK and SYGVNS. V was clipped by 2 bases and J by 0 bases; unmatched bases: 3. The CDR3 runs 15 residues. In DNA, the CDR3 is TGTGCCAGCAGTGAAACGACAGGGACTAACTATGGCTACACCTTC. This gives the protein CASSETTGTNYGYTF.

The chain links TRBV5-8 to TRBJ1-2, with 7 bases matching TRBD1. Losses at the gene ends were 5 bases for V and 7 bases for J; bases not matched to a gene: 11. CDR1 is SGHTS, CDR2 YDEGEE, per germline. CDR3 length: 14 amino acids. The CDR3 spells CASRAYRGGRGYTF. The DNA for the CDR3 is TGTGCCAGCAGGGCATACAGGGGAGGCCGTGGCTACACCTTC. Full variable domain (rest looked up from reference TRBV5-8 and TRBJ1-2): EAGVTQSPTHLIKTRGQQATLRCSPISGHTSVYWYQQALGLGLQFLLWYDEGEERNRGNFPPRFSGRQFPNYSSELNVNALELEDSALYLCASRAYRGGRGYTFGSGTRLTVV.

The chain joins TRBV16 to TRBJ2-7; D perhaps matches TRBD2 (5 bases). V was pared by 3 bases and J by 5 bases, with 14 bases between. This CDR3 has 14 amino acids. Germline CDR1 KGHSY, CDR2 FQNENV. The CDR3, as DNA: TGTGCCAGCAGCCAGCCTCCGGGGTTGGACGAGCAGTACTTC. It yields the protein CASSQPPGLDEQYF.